The 27 T cell receptor beta chains in this list originate from one sample, sequenced in a study of blood T cells in healthy people across ages. Combining a sample-barcoded 5' primer with a J-beta primer mix, a second PCR ran for about 6 to 11 cycles. TCRdb redid the calling of the 5' RACE reads with MiXCR, one entry per CDR3 protein. The sample includes more than 650,000 distinct CDR3 sequences, over 20% of them seen just once. Sequenced: blood. These receptors were taken from a man between 65 and 85 years old in good health.

This clonotype has only a few counts. The chain carries TRBV6-4 and TRBJ2-1; no clear D. CDR1 is MRHNA and CDR2 is SNTAGT in the germline V gene. The CDR3 runs to 12 residues. V shed 8 bases and J shed 3 bases, with 8 bases lying between them. The CDR3 DNA sequence: TGTGCCAGCTGGCCTGGCTACAATGAGCAGTTCTTC. Protein product: CASWPGYNEQFF.

Many counts were recorded for this clonotype. The chain links TRBV5-6 to TRBJ1-6; D is possibly TRBD1 (5 bases). This CDR3 is 15 amino acids long. The V end lost 4 bases, the J end lost 10 bases, and 18 bases lay between the germline ends. Per germline, CDR1 SGHDT and CDR2 YYEEEE. The CDR3 region has the DNA TGTGCCAGCAGCCGGTATATAGGGGATACATCACCCCTCCACTTT. Translating gives CASSRYIGDTSPLHF.

The chain combines TRBV9 with TRBJ2-3; tentative D call: TRBD2 (6 bases). The CDR3 has 13 residues. Germline CDR1 is SGDLS and CDR2 is YYNGEE. Trimming stripped 2 bases from V and 6 bases from J, with 10 bases between. The CDR3 region has the DNA TGTGCCAGCAGCGTGGGGACTGTGGATACGCAGTATTTT. It is translated as CASSVGTVDTQYF.

This clonotype was seen a handful of times. The V and J genes are TRBV7-9 and TRBJ2-3; TRBD2 agrees at 9 bases. CDR3 length: 16 residues. Losses at the gene ends were 4 bases for V and 6 bases for J; bases not matched to a gene: 11. CDR1 and CDR2 from the germline V gene are SEHNR and FQNEAQ (reference sequence). The DNA of the CDR3 is TGTGCCAGCAGCTCCCCGGGACTAGCATTGTCGGATACGCAGTATTTT. Its translation: CASSSPGLALSDTQYF. Full variable domain (outside the CDR3, taken from reference TRBV7-9 and TRBJ2-3): DTGVSQNPRHKITKRGQNVTFRCDPISEHNRLYWYRQTLGQGPEFLTYFQNEAQLEKSRLLSDRFSAERPKGSFSTLEIQRTEQGDSAMYLCASSSPGLALSDTQYFGPGTRLTVL.

V gene TRBV6-5 combines with J gene TRBJ1-4; D gene unclear. The CDR3 loop spans 13 amino acids. Germline V gene data show CDR1 as MNHEY and CDR2 as SVGAGI. Trimming took 8 bases from V and 5 from J, leaving 12 bases between them. The CDR3 protein is CASAGSRNEKLFF. Here the CDR3 DNA reads TGTGCCAGCGCGGGGAGTAGAAATGAAAAACTGTTTTTT.

Comment on this clonotype: Its ends do not fully match the called genes, so a read error is possible. The J gene is TRBJ2-5, the V gene TRBV5-1, with D possibly being TRBD1 (6 bases). CDR1 SGHRS and CDR2 YFSETQ come from the germline V gene. The CDR3 consists of 14 residues. The CDR3 DNA sequence: TGTGCCAGCAGCTTACAGGGAGCAAAAGAGACCCAGTACTTC. Amino acids: CASSLQGAKETQYF.

The J gene is TRBJ1-2, the V gene TRBV20-1; weak D call: TRBD1 (6 bases). Per the germline V gene, CDR1 is DFQATT and CDR2 is SNEGSKA (reference sequence). The CDR3 extends over 13 amino acids. Trimming removed 3 bases from V and 0 bases from J, with 8 bases in between. CDR3 loop: CSARGTTNYGYTF. The CDR3 DNA sequence: TGCAGTGCTAGGGGGACAACTAACTATGGCTACACCTTC.

This clonotype was seen a few times. The chain couples TRBV6-5 to TRBJ2-1; 10 positions match TRBD1. The CDR3 spans 16 residues. V was clipped by 1 base and J by 2 bases; unmatched bases: 2. CDR1 MNHEY and CDR2 SVGAGI come from the germline V gene. The DNA of the CDR3 is TGTGCCAGCAGTTACTGGGGACAGGGGACCTACAATGAGCAGTTCTTC. It yields the protein CASSYWGQGTYNEQFF.

This clonotype was counted many times. The V gene is TRBV9, the J gene TRBJ2-4; D could derive from TRBD1 or TRBD2 (5 bases each). Germline CDR1 and CDR2: SGDLS and YYNGEE. Trimming stripped 2 bases from V and 0 bases from J, with 18 bases between. CDR3 size: 18 residues. CDR3 coding DNA: TGTGCCAGCAGCGTGGGACCGACTACAGTGATAGCCAAAAACATTCAGTACTTC. Translation: CASSVGPTTVIAKNIQYF.

CDR3 nucleotides: TGTGCCAGCAGCTTTAAGGGAGCTGGTAGCACTGAAGCTTTCTTT. Its translation: CASSFKGAGSTEAFF. The chain couples TRBV13 to TRBJ1-1; D is uncertain. Germline CDR1 reads PRHDT; CDR2 reads FYEKMQ (reference sequence). The CDR3 runs 15 residues. V was pared by 3 bases and J by 4 bases, with 15 bases between.

This chain joins TRBV5-1 and TRBJ2-2; 9 nucleotides line up with TRBD1. The germline V gene encodes CDR1 SGHRS and CDR2 YFSETQ. The CDR3 totals 16 residues. Germline trimming cut 4 bases from V and 0 bases from J; bases unmatched to any gene: 4. The DNA of the CDR3 is TGCGCCAGCAGCAGGGACAGGGCAACGAACACCGGGGAGCTGTTTTTT. This encodes CASSRDRATNTGELFF.

This clonotype has a count of ten or more. The chain has TRBV6-5 and TRBJ2-2, with D possibly being TRBD2 (6 bases). This CDR3 has 15 amino acids. Germline V gives CDR1 MNHEY, CDR2 SVGAGI. Trimming stripped 5 bases from V and 4 bases from J, with 14 bases between. DNA for the CDR3: TGTGCCAGCAGTCGCGCCCTGGGGGGCACCGGGGAGCTGTTTTTT. Its translation: CASSRALGGTGELFF.

V is TRBV4-2 and J is TRBJ1-2; 8 bases line up with TRBD1. CDR1 LGHNA and CDR2 YNFKEQ come from the germline V gene. V lost 2 bases, J lost 7 bases, and 15 bases stayed unmatched. This CDR3 is built from 17 residues. In DNA form, the CDR3 reads TGTGCCAGCAGCCAATCGGGCACCGGGACAGGCTCAAGTGGCTACACCTTC. This translates into CASSQSGTGTGSSGYTF.

This clonotype came up a few times. V is TRBV20-1 and J is TRBJ2-1; D might be TRBD2 (5 bases). Near its end, the DNA agrees better with TRBJ2-5, so the J call may be wrong. Germline CDR1 is DFQATT and CDR2 is SNEGSKA (reference sequence). The CDR3 runs 11 residues. CDR3 sequence reads: CSAQRRETQYF. The CDR3 DNA follows: TGCAGTGCCCAAAGGAGGGAGACCCAGTACTTC.

This chain links TRBV12-3 or TRBV12-4 with TRBJ1-4; D ambiguous. V lost 1 base and J 6 bases, leaving 12 bases between the germline ends. CDR3 length equals 15 residues. DNA of the CDR3: TGTGCCAGCAGTTTAGAAGGGTCATTTGATGAAAAACTGTTTTTT. It yields the protein CASSLEGSFDEKLFF.

The CDR3 DNA sequence: TGTGCCAGCAGACAGGGGTCTGAGGGCACAGATACGCAGTATTTT. It codes for CASRQGSEGTDTQYF. V and J are TRBV12-3 or TRBV12-4 and TRBJ2-3; 7 nucleotides agree with TRBD1. V shed 6 bases and J 1 base; nucleotides not matched to a gene: 7. The CDR3 covers 15 residues.

V gene TRBV7-7 combines with J gene TRBJ2-7; possibly TRBD1 or TRBD2 for D (6 bases each). The assigned J gene may be wrong: the sequence end matches TRBJ2-5 better. In germline, CDR1 is SSHAT, CDR2 FNYEAQ (reference sequence). The CDR3 contains 15 residues. Here the CDR3 DNA reads TGTGCCAGCAGTCCCTACGGGGGCAGACAAGAGACCCAGTACTTC. It encodes CASSPYGGRQETQYF.

This clonotype was detected a few times. The genes are TRBV20-1 and TRBJ2-1, with 10 bases fitting TRBD2. This CDR3 is 18 amino acids long. Trimming removed 0 bases from V and 6 bases from J; junction bases left unmatched: 14. Germline V gene lookup returns CDR1 DFQATT and CDR2 SNEGSKA (reference sequence). CDR3 sequence: CSARDPSGGGKSLNEQFF. For the CDR3, the DNA is TGCAGTGCTAGAGATCCCAGCGGGGGGGGAAAAAGCCTCAATGAGCAGTTCTTC.

This clonotype was seen a handful of times. This may stem from a read error, because a much larger clone lies one nucleotide away. The gene calls are TRBV13 and TRBJ2-5, with 7 bases fitting TRBD1. The end of the DNA aligns better with TRBJ2-7, so the J call may be wrong. Germline assignment: CDR1 PRHDT and CDR2 FYEKMQ (reference sequence). CDR3 length: 15 amino acids. This CDR3 is CASSFRRGNSYEQYF. As DNA, the CDR3 is TGTGCCAGCAGCTTTCGCAGGGGGAACTCCTACGAGCAGTACTTC.

The CDR3 reads CASSLPGSGEKLFF. The CDR3 bases are TGTGCCAGCAGTTTACCAGGGTCAGGAGAAAAACTGTTTTTT. This chain links TRBV12-3 or TRBV12-4 with TRBJ1-4, with D maybe TRBD1 (5 bases). V was trimmed by 2 bases and J by 8 bases, leaving 12 bases between them. The CDR3 has 14 residues.

This clonotype was counted a few times. This could be a read error, since a much larger clone is one nucleotide away. Because the CDR3 is missing its conserved closing phenylalanine or tryptophan, this is likely a read error. The rearrangement uses TRBV5-1 and TRBJ2-1; TRBD2 agrees at 14 bases. The CDR3 has 17 amino acids. Trimming cost V 4 bases and J 8 bases; bases outside gene matches: 11. Germline-derived CDR1 and CDR2 are SGHRS and YFSETQ. CDR3 bases: TGCGCCAGCAGCCTAGGGACTAGCGGGAGAGGTGTCGATGAGCAGTTCGTC. It specifies CASSLGTSGRGVDEQFV.

This clonotype was counted a few times. V gene TRBV2 combines with J gene TRBJ1-4; TRBD1 is a possible D gene (6 bases). Germline V CDR1 and CDR2: SNHLY, FYNNEI. This CDR3 has 14 amino acids. The V gene lost 4 bases and the J gene lost 6 bases, with 12 bases spanning the gap. The CDR3 sequence: CASSGERGYEKLFF. CDR3 DNA sequence: TGTGCCAGCAGTGGGGAAAGGGGGTATGAAAAACTGTTTTTT.

This clonotype was recorded a few times. Being one base from a much bigger clone, this may be a read error. This chain links TRBV7-9 with TRBJ1-6; D is uncertain. V shed 5 bases and J shed 0 bases, with 23 bases lying between them. Germline-derived CDR1 and CDR2 are SEHNR and FQNEAQ (reference sequence). The CDR3 runs to 20 residues. The DNA for the CDR3 is TGTGCCAGCAGCCTTTATTTGGGAGACGTACCTAGCTCCTATAATTCACCCCTCCACTTT. Its protein is CASSLYLGDVPSSYNSPLHF.

The sample holds a few counts of this clonotype. The V and J genes are TRBV25-1 and TRBJ2-3; a weak D match, TRBD2 (5 bases). V was trimmed by 1 base and J by 4 bases, leaving 15 bases between them. The V gene's germline CDR1 is MGHDK and CDR2 SYGVNS. The CDR3 contains 16 residues. In DNA, the CDR3 is TGTGCCAGCAGTGAATTGTGGCGGGCGGACGCAGATACGCAGTATTTT. Its translation: CASSELWRADADTQYF.

The chain combines TRBV7-9 with TRBJ1-1; D uncertain. The V end lost 3 bases, the J end lost 7 bases, and 18 bases lay between the germline ends. The germline gives CDR1 SEHNR, CDR2 FQNEAQ (reference sequence). The CDR3 length is 15 residues. The CDR3 here is CASSLVTDGSLEAFF. The CDR3 DNA reads TGTGCCAGCAGCTTGGTCACCGACGGGTCCCTTGAAGCTTTCTTT.

There are a few counts of this clonotype. One junction end does not reproduce the germline sequence, and a read error may be involved. The rearrangement links TRBV5-5 to TRBJ1-4, with D unclear. The CDR3 totals 12 residues. Germline CDR1 and CDR2: SGHKS and YYEKEE (reference sequence). The CDR3 DNA reads TGTGCCAGCAGCTCCCTTAGTGAGAAACCGTTTTTT. It encodes CASSSLSEKPFF.

This clonotype was seen only a few times. This chain joins TRBV7-9 and TRBJ2-5, with 8 bases that match TRBD2. The J call is doubtful: the DNA matches TRBJ2-7 better. The V gene's germline CDR1 is SEHNR and CDR2 FQNEAQ (reference sequence). The CDR3 runs 14 residues. The chain's CDR3 is CASSARGAEYEQYF. DNA for the CDR3: TGTGCCAGCAGCGCGCGGGGGGCGGAGTACGAGCAGTACTTC.